Reported below is one T cell receptor (beta chain). There are many counts of this clonotype. It lacks a known antigen. Within one base of it there is no much larger clone, and no base qualities were kept. This record comes from a study of T-cell reconstitution after alpha-beta-depleted transplantation in children listed by TCRdb under 2016. About the study as a whole: Using TCR repertoire profiling, the study quantitatively followed how T-cell immune reconstitution unfolded in children after TCRalphabeta/CD19-depleted allogeneic hematopoietic cell transplantation.

V lost 0 bases and J lost 3 bases; the stretch between them is 6 bases long. Reading the germline V gene gives CDR1 SGDLS and CDR2 YYNGEE. The cysteine opens and the phenylalanine closes a CDR3 of 14 amino acids. The retained sequence is limited to the CDR3, 42 bases, with the frame set at the first base. Library creation used PCR. The sample was run on an Illumina HiSeq 2500. Molecular barcoding was employed in the preparation of TCR libraries, with unique molecular identifiers being used to normalize TCRbeta repertoire quantification. The public reads were quality trimmed at Q25 with fastp and then assembled into clones with MiXCR by TCRdb, keeping productive beta chains. Each CDR3 protein gets just one entry, which takes the most common genes and DNA from the rows behind it. For this sample there are around 360,000 distinct CDR3 sequences; 9% to 12% appear just once. The top ten hold 2.4% of the sample.

Here the chain combines TRBV9 and TRBJ2-2; the D gene identity is not certain. The TCR originated in a human donor who donated a stem cell graft to a child with acute lymphoblastic leukemia. The sample consisted of PBMCs from the stem cell graft donor, taken from the stem cell graft. Read as DNA, the sequence is TGTGCCAGCAGCGTAGTATTGGACACCGGGGAGCTGTTTTTT. The translation is CASSVVLDTGELFF.